Listed below are T cell receptor beta chains from one sample, sequenced in a study of T cell responses to AZD1222 COVID-19 vaccine. Assay used: immunoSEQ multiplex PCR; TCRdb lists only in-frame clones, some missing. The sample includes some 180,000 clones, over 80% of them seen just once. Source: peripheral blood, taken on day 0 of AZD1222 vaccination. All receptors derive from an adult in good health. Each CDR3 is given with its conserved first and last residue. A D gene is named only where the DNA matches it firmly. Size values are once, few and many counts, or a class for expanded clones, and some rows have none.

abundance	v_gene	d_gene	j_gene	CDR3nt	CDR3aa
.	TRBV7-6	.	TRBJ2-3	TGTGCCAGCGGGGACCGCGGGGCAGATACGCAGTATTTT	CASGDRGADTQYF
.	TRBV2	.	TRBJ2-7	TGTGCCAGTGATCGGGGGAGCTCCTACGAGCAGTACTTC	CASDRGSSYEQYF
.	TRBV5-1	.	TRBJ1-1	TGCGCCAGCAGCTATTACGACACAAACACTGAAGCTTTCTTT	CASSYYDTNTEAFF
.	TRBV7-8	.	TRBJ2-7	TGTGCCAGCAGCCCTAGACTCTCCTCCTACGAGCAGTACTTC	CASSPRLSSYEQYF
once	TRBV4-2	TRBD2	TRBJ2-1	TGTGCCAGCAGCCCCCGGACTAGCACCTACAATGAGCAGTTCTTC	CASSPRTSTYNEQFF
once	TRBV4-3	.	TRBJ1-1	TGCGCCAGCAGCCAAGATGTGGATAACACTGAAGCTTTCTTT	CASSQDVDNTEAFF
.	TRBV23-1	.	TRBJ1-1	TGCGCCAGCAGTCAATCTACCGGGGGGCTAACTGAAGCTTTCTTT	CASSQSTGGLTEAFF
.	TRBV2	.	TRBJ1-5	TGTGCCAGCATGCAGGAATCATATCAGCCCCAGCATTTT	CASMQESYQPQHF
.	TRBV9	.	TRBJ1-6	TGTGCCAGCAGCGTAGGAACAGGGTTGTCGGAAAATTCACCCCTCCACTTT	CASSVGTGLSENSPLHF
.	TRBV3-1/TRBV3-2	.	TRBJ2-2	TGTGCCAGCAGCCAAATCGGCGGGGGCGAAGGGGAGCTGTTTTTT	CASSQIGGGEGELFF
once	TRBV10-3	TRBD1	TRBJ1-3	TGTGCCATCAGTGTCACAGGGGAAGGAAACACCATATATTTT	CAISVTGEGNTIYF
.	TRBV4-1	TRBD2	TRBJ2-1	TGCGCCAGCAGCTTCCGGACTAGCGGGGGGCTATACAATGAGCAGTTCTTC	CASSFRTSGGLYNEQFF
.	TRBV7-2	TRBD1	TRBJ1-5	TGTGCCAGCAGCTTAGGACAGGGGAGGAATCAGCCCCAGCATTTT	CASSLGQGRNQPQHF
.	TRBV29-1	.	TRBJ1-2	TGCAGCGTTGGAGGGGTCTATGGCTACACCTTC	CSVGGVYGYTF
.	TRBV12-3/TRBV12-4	.	TRBJ1-2	TGTGCCAGCAGTTTTCCCTATGGCTACACCTTC	CASSFPYGYTF
.	TRBV18	TRBD2	TRBJ2-1	TGTGCCAGCTCACCACCGGCGGGGGGGCCGGTCAATGAGCAGTTCTTC	CASSPPAGGPVNEQFF
.	TRBV25-1	TRBD1	TRBJ2-3	TGTGCCAGTTCCCCGGAACTGGACAGGTTGGGAAATACGCAGTATTTT	CASSPELDRLGNTQYF
.	TRBV30	TRBD1	TRBJ1-2	TGTGCCTGGAGGGAACCGACAGGGGTCCTCTATGGCTACACCTTC	CAWREPTGVLYGYTF